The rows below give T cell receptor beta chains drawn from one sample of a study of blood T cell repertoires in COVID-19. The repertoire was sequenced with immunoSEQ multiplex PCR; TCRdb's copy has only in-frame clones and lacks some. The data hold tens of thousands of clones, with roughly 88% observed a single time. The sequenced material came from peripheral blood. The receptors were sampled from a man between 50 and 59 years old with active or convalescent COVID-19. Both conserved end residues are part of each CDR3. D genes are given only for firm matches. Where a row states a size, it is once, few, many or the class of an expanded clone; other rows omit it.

CDR3: CASSRSSGTSGYEQYF
DNA: TGTGCCAGCAGTCGATCTTCCGGGACTAGCGGATACGAGCAGTACTTC
V: TRBV2
D: TRBD2
J: TRBJ2-7
size: -

CDR3: CASSLGGTNTGELFF
DNA: TGTGCCAGCAGCTTAGGAGGGACGAACACCGGGGAGCTGTTTTTT
V: TRBV11-2
D: -
J: TRBJ2-2
size: -

CDR3: CASSYVGGPGETQYF
DNA: TGTGCCAGCAGTTACGTGGGAGGGCCTGGGGAGACCCAGTACTTC
V: TRBV6-5
D: TRBD2
J: TRBJ2-5
size: -

CDR3: CASSIGQGGNQPQHF
DNA: TGTGCCAGTAGTATTGGTCAGGGGGGCAATCAGCCCCAGCATTTT
V: TRBV19
D: TRBD1
J: TRBJ1-5
size: once

CDR3: CASSPGERQTYGYTF
DNA: TGTGCCAGCAGCCCTGGTGAGCGTCAGACCTATGGCTACACCTTC
V: TRBV5-8
D: -
J: TRBJ1-2
size: -

CDR3: CASSSRWGVPYGYTF
DNA: TGTGCCAGCAGCTCCAGATGGGGGGTCCCCTATGGCTACACCTTC
V: TRBV7-2
D: -
J: TRBJ1-2
size: -

CDR3: CASSMTGFSEAFF
DNA: TGTGCCAGCAGCATGACAGGGTTCTCTGAAGCTTTCTTT
V: TRBV7-9
D: TRBD1
J: TRBJ1-1
size: -

CDR3: CSVEVGQGSWSNQPQHF
DNA: TGCAGCGTTGAGGTCGGGCAGGGGAGTTGGAGCAATCAGCCCCAGCATTTT
V: TRBV29-1
D: -
J: TRBJ1-5
size: -

CDR3: CASSPGGGGPTYNEQFF
DNA: TGCGCCAGCAGCCCTGGAGGGGGGGGCCCCACATACAATGAGCAGTTCTTC
V: TRBV5-1
D: -
J: TRBJ2-1
size: once

CDR3: CASSEPGDPEQFF
DNA: TGTGCCAGCAGTGAACCGGGGGACCCTGAGCAGTTCTTC
V: TRBV2
D: -
J: TRBJ2-1
size: -

CDR3: CAIRTRGGGVEGYTF
DNA: TGTGCCATCAGGACCCGGGGGGGCGGGGTAGAGGGCTACACCTTC
V: TRBV10-3
D: -
J: TRBJ1-2
size: -

CDR3: CASSPTLRSTEAFF
DNA: TGTGCCAGCAGCCCCACTTTGAGGAGTACTGAAGCTTTCTTT
V: TRBV3-1/TRBV3-2
D: -
J: TRBJ1-1
size: once

CDR3: CASSYRAGPPYEQYF
DNA: TGTGCCAGCAGTTACAGAGCGGGTCCTCCCTACGAGCAGTACTTC
V: TRBV6-5
D: -
J: TRBJ2-7
size: -

CDR3: CASSLAGLARTFF
DNA: TGTGCCAGCAGCTTAGCTGGGTTGGCTAGAACTTTCTTC
V: TRBV7-6
D: -
J: TRBJ2-7
size: -

CDR3: CATRTGITGNTIYF
DNA: TGTGCCACCAGGACGGGGATCACAGGAAACACCATATATTTT
V: TRBV15
D: -
J: TRBJ1-3
size: -

CDR3: CASKGLSGQKKETQYF
DNA: TGTGCCAGCAAGGGCCTGTCGGGACAAAAAAAAGAGACCCAGTACTTC
V: TRBV3-1/TRBV3-2
D: -
J: TRBJ2-5
size: -

CDR3: CATSNPGRTYEQYF
DNA: TGTGCCACCAGCAATCCTGGCCGAACCTACGAGCAGTACTTC
V: TRBV15
D: -
J: TRBJ2-7
size: many

CDR3: CASSLAGQGPGEQYF
DNA: TGTGCCAGCAGCTTAGCGGGACAGGGTCCTGGCGAGCAGTACTTC
V: TRBV11-2
D: TRBD1
J: TRBJ2-7
size: -

CDR3: CASSLGRTSGAHEQFF
DNA: TGTGCCAGCAGCTTAGGCCGGACTAGCGGGGCCCATGAGCAGTTCTTC
V: TRBV7-2
D: TRBD2
J: TRBJ2-1
size: -

CDR3: CASSLTGEPHSPLHF
DNA: TGCGCCAGCAGCCTGACGGGGGAGCCTCATTCACCCCTCCACTTT
V: TRBV5-1
D: -
J: TRBJ1-6
size: -

CDR3: CASGMGQGSAGANVLTF
DNA: TGTGCTAGTGGCATGGGTCAGGGGTCGGCTGGGGCCAACGTCCTGACTTTC
V: TRBV12-5
D: -
J: TRBJ2-6
size: -

CDR3: CASRPGGTSYEQYF
DNA: TGTGCCAGCAGACCGGGGGGCACATCCTACGAGCAGTACTTC
V: TRBV28
D: -
J: TRBJ2-7
size: -

CDR3: CASSTGHGTEAFF
DNA: TGTGCCAGTAGTACCGGACATGGGACTGAAGCTTTCTTT
V: TRBV19
D: -
J: TRBJ1-1
size: -

CDR3: CATSVKGRGTQYF
DNA: TGTGCCACCAGTGTTAAGGGGAGGGGGACCCAGTACTTC
V: TRBV24-1
D: TRBD2
J: TRBJ2-5
size: -

CDR3: CASSLVPGTGLSPLHF
DNA: TGTGCCAGCAGCTTAGTACCCGGGACAGGGCTTTCACCCCTCCACTTT
V: TRBV7-2
D: TRBD1
J: TRBJ1-6
size: -

CDR3: CASSRRAEAFF
DNA: TGTGCCAGCAGTCGGAGAGCGGAAGCTTTCTTT
V: TRBV28
D: -
J: TRBJ1-1
size: -

CDR3: CASSLAAGAEAFF
DNA: TGTGCCAGCAGCTTAGCCGCGGGTGCTGAAGCTTTCTTT
V: TRBV7-2
D: -
J: TRBJ1-1
size: -

CDR3: CASSPGTLRDTQYF
DNA: TGTGCCAGCAGCCCCGGGACTCTGAGAGATACGCAGTATTTT
V: TRBV3-1/TRBV3-2
D: -
J: TRBJ2-3
size: -

CDR3: CASTEVGGGYGYTF
DNA: TGTGCCAGCACCGAGGTGGGGGGAGGGTATGGCTACACCTTC
V: TRBV6-6
D: -
J: TRBJ1-2
size: -

CDR3: CASSFNREATDTQYF
DNA: TGTGCCAGCAGTTTTAATCGGGAGGCCACAGATACGCAGTATTTT
V: TRBV5-4
D: TRBD2
J: TRBJ2-3
size: -

CDR3: CASSLNRNTEAFF
DNA: TGTGCCAGCAGCCTTAACAGGAACACTGAAGCTTTCTTT
V: TRBV6-5
D: -
J: TRBJ1-1
size: -

CDR3: CASSPAAGETQYF
DNA: TGTGCCAGCAGCCCGGCCGCGGGGGAGACCCAGTACTTC
V: TRBV5-5
D: -
J: TRBJ2-5
size: -

CDR3: CASSSAPGTTNTEAFF
DNA: TGTGCCAGCAGCTCGGCGCCCGGGACAACGAACACTGAAGCTTTCTTT
V: TRBV5-4
D: -
J: TRBJ1-1
size: -

CDR3: CASSNLAGVTGELFF
DNA: TGTGCCAGCAGTAATTTAGCGGGAGTTACCGGGGAGCTGTTTTTT
V: TRBV9
D: TRBD2
J: TRBJ2-2
size: -

CDR3: CASRQGIMNTEAFF
DNA: TGTGCCAGCCGGCAGGGGATCATGAACACTGAAGCTTTCTTT
V: TRBV19
D: -
J: TRBJ1-1
size: -

CDR3: CASSQDSDRGHQPQHF
DNA: TGTGCCAGCAGCCAAGATTCCGACAGGGGGCATCAGCCCCAGCATTTT
V: TRBV4-2
D: TRBD1
J: TRBJ1-5
size: -

CDR3: CDRTGGRYEQYF
DNA: TGTGACCGAACAGGGGGCAGGTACGAGCAGTACTTC
V: TRBV6-7
D: TRBD1
J: TRBJ2-7
size: -

CDR3: CASIPVDSYSNQPQHF
DNA: TGTGCCAGCATTCCGGTTGACAGTTATAGCAATCAGCCCCAGCATTTT
V: TRBV11-2
D: -
J: TRBJ1-5
size: -

CDR3: CASSDSQGRLIYGYTF
DNA: TGTGCCAGCAGTGACAGTCAGGGGCGTCTAATCTATGGCTACACCTTC
V: TRBV2
D: -
J: TRBJ1-2
size: -